This section outlines one T cell receptor beta chain sequence together with its context. Its antigen is as yet unknown. The PCR was carried out with 60 Vbeta primers and 13 Jbeta primers. The repertoire was sequenced with immunoSEQ multiplex PCR; TCRdb's copy has only in-frame clones and lacks some. Here the sample spans 180,000 or so clones, 80% being singletons. The data originate from a study of cytomegalovirus exposure and HLA in healthy donors. V lost 3 bases, J lost 7 bases, and 33 bases lay in between. The CDR3 extends over 21 amino acids. The germline V gene encodes CDR1 LNHNV and CDR2 YYDKDF (reference sequence). Overall study results and limits: Overall, approximately 150 TCR beta chains were annotated as cytomegalovirus-associated.

The clonotype comes from a girl aged 10 to 17 in good health and CMV-seropositive. The chain carries TRBV15 and TRBJ2-2; TRBD1 might be the D (8 bases). The sequencing sample was made of PBMCs. The CDR3 sequence is CATSSENLAEAVSGGFGELFF. DNA of the CDR3: TGTGCCACCAGCAGTGAAAACCTAGCGGAAGCAGTGTCAGGGGGCTTCGGGGAGCTGTTTTTT.